This TCR beta chain is from a study of cytomegalovirus exposure and HLA in healthy donors (dated 2017 in TCRdb). Some background on the complete study: An earlier analysis of roughly 500 of the donors reported more than 250 Gb of sequence data and 117 million unique TCR beta sequences from some 180 million T cells. Roughly 300 gigabases of sequencing data and tens of millions of unique TCR sequences were included in an early release covering about 620 HLA-typed donors. Of the roughly 420 genotyped donors, 80% to 90% were placed in the genetic ancestry cluster associated with self-reported Caucasian donors. The study aimed to test whether signatures of past pathogen exposure could be identified by cataloging public T cell receptors. The study profiled the T cell repertoires of 500 to 800 subjects by immunosequencing and related them to cytomegalovirus serostatus. A separate validation cohort of roughly 120 different subjects was used in addition to the 666-subject first cohort. To predict cytomegalovirus infection status, the study combined high-throughput TCR immunosequencing, statistical association of individual TCRs with disease status, and machine learning. In a later analysis, previously published TCR beta repertoires from several hundred donors were re-analyzed and high-resolution HLA genotyping was added so that TCR occurrence patterns could be studied. Rather than using new phenotypic data, the later analysis identified candidate immune exposures from TCR beta sequences and from how often those sequences occurred across donors. An earlier analysis of a few hundred of the donors applied high-throughput TCR beta sequencing to assess whether each TCR beta V gene segment acted as functional or pseudogenic. Alongside the repertoire data, information on donor age, sex, ethnicity and CMV serostatus was compiled. A later genetic analysis took genome-wide SNP genotypes for about three fifths of the 666 donors and used that subset as a discovery cohort. All discovery cohort repertoires had been generated on a single sequencing platform. Class I and class II HLA loci were covered by the typing at four-digit resolution. The number of donors typed differed by locus, with roughly 629-640 for A, B, C, DRB1 and DQB1, roughly 550 for DQA1, about 610 for DPA1, and some 440 for DPB1. Roughly 5 DR-DQ haplotypes were handled as single units for association and clustering, since linkage in the cohort was strong. Across about 370 genotyped donors of the cohort, an average of 235,054 unique TCR beta nucleotide sequences per donor were sequenced, and roughly a sixth of those sequences were non-productive.

The sample holds one count of this clone. Its antigen specificity is not known. Base qualities are not recorded, but no much larger clone differs from it by a single base. Receptor amplification or capture employed the immunoSEQ multiplex PCR assay. The multiplex PCR relied on a mix of 60 forward primers for TCR Vbeta segments and 13 reverse primers for TCR Jbeta segments. The CDR3 region of rearranged TCR beta genes was amplified from genomic DNA with a multiplex PCR assay. The Illumina HiSeq System was used to sequence the amplified TCR beta libraries as 87-base-pair reads. Processing in the source paper ran as follows. A later analysis counted tens of millions of unique TCR beta chains across the 650 to 700 repertoires, and roughly 10 million of these chains were shared by at least two donors. Raw reads were error-corrected and collapsed into unique sequences with a nearest-neighbor algorithm that merged closely related sequences to remove PCR and sequencing errors. To assign V, D and J gene segments, CDR3 sequences were aligned to IMGT reference sequences. For a sequence to be retained, a match of at least six nucleotides to both a V gene segment and a J gene segment was required. Rearrangements were classified as productive when the CDR3 lacked stop codons and remained in frame with V and J, and all other rearrangements were classified as non-productive. CDR3 was defined by IMGT convention, running from the second conserved V-encoded cysteine to the conserved J-encoded phenylalanine. Sequences without an unambiguous match to a single V gene segment were excluded from the earlier analysis of 587 of the donors. An earlier analysis of approximately 590 of the donors called V segments functional above 56.7% productive rearrangements and segregating when the between-donor standard deviation exceeded 5%. A statistical classification framework was built to diagnose cytomegalovirus status from the catalog of TCR beta chain sequences. V and J gene assignment, in a later analysis, came from comparing TCR nucleotide sequences with IMGT/GENE-DB human TR gene sequences. In a later analysis, CDR3 sequences and most-parsimonious VDJ recombination scenarios were assigned using the TCRdist pipeline. In a later analysis, every TCR beta chain was defined by the combination of its CDR3 amino acid sequence and its V-gene family, and reads without a unique V-gene family were dropped. A later analysis removed 500 to 600 highly shared, low-generation-probability nucleotide sequences to deal with suspected cross-contamination and a sequencing artifact. In a later analysis, a clonal expansion index for each public chain was calculated from normalized within-repertoire ranks of inferred template counts. A later analysis computed generation probabilities with a VDJ recombination model fitted to out-of-frame rearrangements, and checked the results against IGoR. Hypergeometric tests were used in a later analysis to score TCR-TCR, TCR-HLA and TCR-CMV co-occurrence, with a repertoire-size bias correction applied to the TCR pairs. To estimate false discovery rates, a later analysis permuted the HLA or CMV assignments 20 times. In a later analysis, co-occurring TCRs were grouped using DBSCAN, and TCRdist sequence similarity was added for clustering within HLA-allele-positive subsets. Co-occurrence clustering excluded repertoires with fewer than 30,000 or more than 120,000 public chains, plus five with anomalous nucleotide sharing. This is the immuneACCESS table as TCRdb keeps it, with only in-frame sequences that have V and J called. A part of the clones is gone; compared with another copy, unresolved V genes explain less than half, and the rest is unexplained. V, J and clone size are those of that table, while D and trimming were read from the DNA. The sample has about 67,000 clones on record, 75% of them singletons. The leading ten clones occupy around 7.6% of the sample.

In total, 500 to 700 healthy bone marrow donors made up the cohort. At the time of sampling, every cohort member was nominally healthy, though immune exposures that went unrecorded were likely present. The donor tested CMV seropositive and was one of the 289 seropositive cohort members. A peripheral blood sample was collected from each donor, and TCR beta sequencing was performed on peripheral blood mononuclear cells. Genomic DNA was extracted from the blood cell samples with the Qiagen DNeasy Blood Extraction Kit. From its cysteine to its phenylalanine, the CDR3 spans 19 amino acids. Here the CDR3 DNA is all that survives: 57 bases in frame from base 1. The germline V gene yields LGHNA for CDR1 and YNFKEQ for CDR2. V lost 5 bases and J lost 2 bases, and the count of bases not matched to a germline gene is 17. The investigation overall reported the following: Immune exposure information for the cohort was limited to CMV serostatus. According to a later genetic analysis, donors in an Asian-associated ancestry cluster had fewer N-insertions in productive TCRs than the approximately 670-donor mean. Correlated functional status among segregating V segments might reflect linkage disequilibrium, but an unknown experimental factor could not be ruled out. A later analysis found that HLA-associated TCR beta chains were more clonally expanded and had lower generation probabilities than equally common non-associated chains. Cytomegalovirus status was reported to be diagnosed by the classifier with high specificity and sensitivity in both the original and validation cohorts. In the study, some 160 TCR beta chains were listed as associated with cytomegalovirus. A cluster of highly shared sequence variants was judged likely to represent a technical artifact of the sequencing pipeline. Most TCR sequences were seen in very few donors, while some public TCRs were found in many individuals. A later genetic analysis associated a missense DCLRE1C variant with V-gene and J-gene trimming of TCR beta chains, and an independent cohort replicated the association. A later analysis associated about 18,000 TCR beta sequences with specific HLA alleles at a false discovery rate of 0.05. In vitro tests confirmed that a few of the cytomegalovirus-associated TCR beta chains recognize cytomegalovirus antigens. According to a later analysis, most CMV-associated TCR beta chains appeared to be HLA-restricted, and the HLA associations seemed to be driven largely by CMV exposure. HLA typing was unavailable for some donors at each locus, so association tests used only the typed subset. In this cohort, only TCR beta chains were sequenced, and detectable features were limited by the absence of alpha or paired-chain data. In a later analysis, TCR association rates were found to vary across HLA loci, with the most associated TCRs seen for DRB1 alleles and the fewest for HLA-C alleles. Fewer than 20 rarely observed V segments, including chromosome 9 orphons, were excluded from the earlier analysis of about 500 of the donors because counts were too low. The authors suggested that the approach could potentially be extended to other disease states and immunological phenotypes. Presence/absence analyses assumed roughly uniform sequencing depth across donors, an assumption that may not hold. When HLA alleles, especially DR and DQ, strongly co-occurred, TCR associations were difficult to assign to individual alleles. In an earlier analysis of roughly 500 of the donors, most TCR beta V segments appeared in productive rearrangements about 87% or about 30% of the time, broadly matching IMGT annotations. Because the 87-base-pair reads could not distinguish some IMGT-functional V segments, including TRBV6-2 and TRBV6-3, those segments were excluded. In a later analysis, several top co-occurrence clusters were reported to appear linked to parvovirus B19, influenza, CMV and Epstein-Barr virus. A further reported finding was that TCR beta sequences accurately predicted the HLA-A and HLA-B alleles for most subjects in the first cohort.

Material for sequencing was PBMCs. Recombination joined TRBV4-2 with TRBJ2-5; TRBD2 matches 10 bases in the middle. This clonotype was obtained from a man in his 60s in good health and CMV-seropositive. CDR3 sequence: CASSKQTPGLASAQETQYF. The nucleotide sequence is given as TGTGCCAGCAGCAAACAAACACCGGGACTAGCGAGCGCACAAGAGACCCAGTACTTC.